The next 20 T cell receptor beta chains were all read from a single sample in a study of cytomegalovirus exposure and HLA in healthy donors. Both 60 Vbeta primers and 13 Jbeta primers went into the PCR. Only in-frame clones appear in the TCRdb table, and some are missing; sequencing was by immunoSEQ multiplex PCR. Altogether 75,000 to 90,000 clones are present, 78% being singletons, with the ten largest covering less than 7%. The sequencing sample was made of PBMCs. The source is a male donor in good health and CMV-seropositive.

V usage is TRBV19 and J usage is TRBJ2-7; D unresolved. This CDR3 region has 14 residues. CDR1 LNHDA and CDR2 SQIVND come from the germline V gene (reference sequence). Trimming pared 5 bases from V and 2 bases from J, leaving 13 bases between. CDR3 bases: TGTGCCAGTAGTCCCCTCGATGAGGCCTACGAGCAGTACTTC. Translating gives CASSPLDEAYEQYF.

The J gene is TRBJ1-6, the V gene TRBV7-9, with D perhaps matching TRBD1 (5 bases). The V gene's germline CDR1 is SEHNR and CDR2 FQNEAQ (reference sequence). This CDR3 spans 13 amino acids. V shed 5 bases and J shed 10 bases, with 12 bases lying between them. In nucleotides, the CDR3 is TGTGCCAGCAGCCTTGCGGGGCTATCACCCCTCCACTTT. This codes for CASSLAGLSPLHF.

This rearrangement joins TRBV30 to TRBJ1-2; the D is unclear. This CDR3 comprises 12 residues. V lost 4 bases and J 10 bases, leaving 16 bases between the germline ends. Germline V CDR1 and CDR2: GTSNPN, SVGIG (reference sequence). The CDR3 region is CAWTEVAGLYTF. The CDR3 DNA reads TGTGCCTGGACCGAAGTTGCGGGCCTCTACACCTTC.

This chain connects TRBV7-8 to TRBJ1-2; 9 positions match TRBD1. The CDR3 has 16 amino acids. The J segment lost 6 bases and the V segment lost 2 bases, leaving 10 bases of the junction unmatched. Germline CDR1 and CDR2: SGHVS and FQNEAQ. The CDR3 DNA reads TGTGCCAGCAGCTTAAATAGACAGGGGGAAGTGGATGGCTACACCTTC. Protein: CASSLNRQGEVDGYTF.

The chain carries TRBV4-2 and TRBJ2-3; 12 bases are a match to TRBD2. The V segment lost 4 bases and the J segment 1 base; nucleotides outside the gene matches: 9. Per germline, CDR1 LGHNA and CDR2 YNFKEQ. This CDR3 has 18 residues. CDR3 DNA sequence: TGTGCCAGCAGCCTACGGACTAGCGGGATGTGGGGCACAGATACGCAGTATTTT. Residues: CASSLRTSGMWGTDTQYF.

The CDR3 DNA reads as TGTGCCAGTAGTTCCTCGCCAGGGGGCTCGGGTCAGCCCCAGCATTTT. Amino acids: CASSSSPGGSGQPQHF. V is TRBV19 and J is TRBJ1-5; 8 bases line up with TRBD1. CDR3 length: 16 residues. Germline CDR1 reads LNHDA; CDR2 reads SQIVND (reference sequence). Trimming took 5 bases from V and 6 from J; bases not matched to a gene: 12.

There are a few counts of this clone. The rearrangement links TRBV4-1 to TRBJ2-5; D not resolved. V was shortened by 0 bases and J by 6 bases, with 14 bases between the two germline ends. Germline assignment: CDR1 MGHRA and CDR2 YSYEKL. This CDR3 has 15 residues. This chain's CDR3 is CASSQDAVMVQTQYF. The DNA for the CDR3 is TGCGCCAGCAGCCAAGACGCAGTGATGGTCCAGACCCAGTACTTC.

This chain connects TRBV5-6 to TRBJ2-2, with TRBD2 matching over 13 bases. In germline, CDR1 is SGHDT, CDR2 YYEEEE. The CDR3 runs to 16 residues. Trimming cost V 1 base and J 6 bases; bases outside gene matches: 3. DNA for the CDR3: TGTGCCAGCAGCTTGCCGGGACTAGCGGGACCCGGGGAGCTGTTTTTT. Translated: CASSLPGLAGPGELFF.

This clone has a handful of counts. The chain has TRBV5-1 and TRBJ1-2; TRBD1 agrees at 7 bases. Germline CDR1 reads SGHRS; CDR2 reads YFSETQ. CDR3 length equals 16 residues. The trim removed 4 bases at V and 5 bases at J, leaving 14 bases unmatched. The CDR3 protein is CASSPIGGRMGYGYTF. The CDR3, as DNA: TGCGCCAGCAGCCCCATAGGGGGCAGAATGGGATATGGCTACACCTTC.

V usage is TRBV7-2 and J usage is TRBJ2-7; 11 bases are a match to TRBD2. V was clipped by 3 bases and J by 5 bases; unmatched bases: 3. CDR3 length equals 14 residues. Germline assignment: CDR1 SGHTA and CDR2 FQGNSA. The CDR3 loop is CASSLTSGVHEQYF. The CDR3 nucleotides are TGTGCCAGCAGCTTGACTAGCGGGGTCCACGAGCAGTACTTC.

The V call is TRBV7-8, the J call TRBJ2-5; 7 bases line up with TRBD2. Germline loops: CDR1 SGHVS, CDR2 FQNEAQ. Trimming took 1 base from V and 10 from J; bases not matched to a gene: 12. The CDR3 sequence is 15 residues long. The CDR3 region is CASSLVGGPSGGQYF. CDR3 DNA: TGTGCCAGCAGCTTAGTCGGGGGACCGTCGGGGGGCCAGTACTTC.

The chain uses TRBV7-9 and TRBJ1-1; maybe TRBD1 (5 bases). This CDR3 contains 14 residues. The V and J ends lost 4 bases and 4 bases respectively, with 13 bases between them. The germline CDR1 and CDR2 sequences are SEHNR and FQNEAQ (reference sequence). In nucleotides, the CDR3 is TGTGCCAGCAGCTCGAGGTTTCAGGGCACTGAAGCTTTCTTT. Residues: CASSSRFQGTEAFF. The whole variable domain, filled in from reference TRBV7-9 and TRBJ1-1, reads DTGVSQNPRHKITKRGQNVTFRCDPISEHNRLYWYRQTLGQGPEFLTYFQNEAQLEKSRLLSDRFSAERPKGSFSTLEIQRTEQGDSAMYLCASSSRFQGTEAFFGQGTRLTVV.

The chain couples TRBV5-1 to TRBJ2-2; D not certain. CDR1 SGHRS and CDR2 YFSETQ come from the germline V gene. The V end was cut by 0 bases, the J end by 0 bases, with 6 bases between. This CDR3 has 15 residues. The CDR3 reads CASSLGPSNTGELFF. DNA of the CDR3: TGCGCCAGCAGCTTGGGGCCCTCGAACACCGGGGAGCTGTTTTTT.

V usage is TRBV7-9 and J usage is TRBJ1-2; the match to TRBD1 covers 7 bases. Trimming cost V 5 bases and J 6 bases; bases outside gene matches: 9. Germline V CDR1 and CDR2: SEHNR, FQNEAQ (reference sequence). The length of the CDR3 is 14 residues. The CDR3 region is CASSTLGQDHGYTF. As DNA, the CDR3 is TGTGCCAGCAGCACCCTTGGACAGGACCATGGCTACACCTTC.

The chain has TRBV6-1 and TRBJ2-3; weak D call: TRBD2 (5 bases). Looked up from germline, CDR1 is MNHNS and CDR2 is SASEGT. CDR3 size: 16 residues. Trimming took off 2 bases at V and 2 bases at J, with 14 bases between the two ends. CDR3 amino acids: CASSETRRVFTDTQYF. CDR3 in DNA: TGTGCCAGCAGTGAAACGCGGCGGGTTTTCACAGATACGCAGTATTTT.

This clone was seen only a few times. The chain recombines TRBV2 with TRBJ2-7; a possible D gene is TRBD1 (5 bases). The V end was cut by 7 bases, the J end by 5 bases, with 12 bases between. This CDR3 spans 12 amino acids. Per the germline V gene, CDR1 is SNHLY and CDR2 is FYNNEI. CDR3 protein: CASTMVGHEQYF. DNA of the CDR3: TGTGCCAGCACTATGGTGGGGCACGAGCAGTACTTC.

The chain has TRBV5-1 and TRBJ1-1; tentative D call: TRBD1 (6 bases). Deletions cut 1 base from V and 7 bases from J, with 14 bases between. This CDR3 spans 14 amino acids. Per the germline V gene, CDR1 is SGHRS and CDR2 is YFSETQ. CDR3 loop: CASSLYRADGEAFF. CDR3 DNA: TGCGCCAGCAGCTTGTACAGGGCCGACGGTGAAGCTTTCTTT.

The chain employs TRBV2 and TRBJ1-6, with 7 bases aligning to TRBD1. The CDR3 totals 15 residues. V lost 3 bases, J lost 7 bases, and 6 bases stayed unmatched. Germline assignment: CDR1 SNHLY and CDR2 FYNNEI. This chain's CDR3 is CASSEEAGGNSPLHF. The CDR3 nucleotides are TGTGCCAGCAGTGAGGAGGCAGGGGGGAATTCACCCCTCCACTTT.

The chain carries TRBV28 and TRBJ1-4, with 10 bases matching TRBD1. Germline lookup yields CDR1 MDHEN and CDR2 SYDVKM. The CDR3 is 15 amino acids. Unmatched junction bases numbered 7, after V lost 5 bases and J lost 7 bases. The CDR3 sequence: CASSLGQGIGEKLFF. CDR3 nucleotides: TGTGCCAGCAGTCTGGGACAGGGGATCGGTGAAAAACTGTTTTTT.

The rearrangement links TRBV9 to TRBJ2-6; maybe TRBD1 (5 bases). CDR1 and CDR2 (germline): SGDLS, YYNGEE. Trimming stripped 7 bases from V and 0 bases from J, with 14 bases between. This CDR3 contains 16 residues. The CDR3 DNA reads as TGTGCCAGCCGTAAGGGGCCAAGCTCTGGGGCCAACGTCCTGACTTTC. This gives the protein CASRKGPSSGANVLTF.